Shown below are 26 T cell receptor beta chains from a single sample sequenced in a study of naive and memory T cell subsets. An equimolar mix of two oligonucleotides served as the beta constant-region primer for TRBC1 and TRBC2. Four rounds of PCR amplified the ligated cDNA using nested alpha and beta constant-region primers plus SP2. TCRdb processed the UMI-ligation and nested PCR reads anew with MiXCR; each CDR3 protein has one entry. The sample has around 110,000 distinct CDR3 sequences; 36% are singletons. Sequenced sample: central memory CD4+ T cells from blood. Receptors originate from a human donor in good health.

This rearrangement joins TRBV3-1 to TRBJ2-6; D possibly matches TRBD1 or TRBD2 (5 bases each). Germline V CDR1 and CDR2: LGHDT, YNNKEL (reference sequence). V lost 6 bases and J lost 0, with 15 bases in between. This CDR3 comprises 17 residues. The chain's CDR3 is CASRPGTILSGANVLTF. The DNA for the CDR3 is TGTGCCAGCAGGCCGGGGACGATCCTCTCTGGGGCCAACGTCCTGACTTTC.

This clonotype was counted a few times. The rearrangement joins TRBV12-3 or TRBV12-4 to TRBJ2-7; D uncertain. The CDR3 contains 13 residues. Deletions cut 4 bases from V and 2 bases from J, with 9 bases between. In DNA, the CDR3 is TGTGCCAGCAGTTCAGGCCCGCCCTACGAGCAGTACTTC. Residues: CASSSGPPYEQYF.

This clonotype was counted a few times. This chain uses TRBV7-2 with TRBJ2-1, with 9 bases identical to TRBD2. V lost 2 bases to trimming and J lost 0 bases; unmatched junction nucleotides: 2. Looked up from germline, CDR1 is SGHTA and CDR2 is FQGNSA. The CDR3 has 16 amino acids. CDR3 in amino acids: CASSLLAGVSYNEQFF. Here the CDR3 DNA reads TGTGCCAGCAGCTTATTAGCGGGAGTCTCCTACAATGAGCAGTTCTTC.

This clonotype was seen a handful of times. CDR3: CASTSFYEQFF. The CDR3 nucleotides are TGTGCCAGTACCTCTTTCTATGAGCAGTTCTTC. This chain joins TRBV19 and TRBJ2-1; D uncertain. The V end lost 7 bases, the J end lost 8 bases, and 9 bases lay between the germline ends. The CDR3 has 11 residues. The germline gives CDR1 LNHDA, CDR2 SQIVND (reference sequence).

This rearrangement joins TRBV20-1 to TRBJ2-5, with TRBD2 matching over 7 bases. V lost 5 bases, J lost 3 bases, and 9 bases stayed unmatched. Germline loops: CDR1 DFQATT, CDR2 SNEGSKA (reference sequence). CDR3 size: 14 residues. CDR3 sequence reads: CSAFPFAGEETQYF. In DNA form, the CDR3 reads TGCAGTGCTTTTCCCTTTGCGGGAGAAGAGACCCAGTACTTC.

This chain connects TRBV27 to TRBJ1-2; D remains ambiguous. The V gene's germline CDR1 is MNHEY and CDR2 SMNVEV (reference sequence). V was cut by 3 bases and J by 4 bases, with 9 bases left in between. This CDR3 has 13 residues. The CDR3 reads CASSFGKSYGYTF. As DNA, the CDR3 is TGTGCCAGCAGTTTTGGAAAGAGCTATGGCTACACCTTC.

The chain combines TRBV7-9 with TRBJ2-6; tentative D call: TRBD1 (6 bases). The CDR3 runs 18 residues. CDR1 is SEHNR and CDR2 is FQNEAQ in the germline V gene (reference sequence). V gave up 1 base and J gave up 0 bases, with 13 bases separating them. In nucleotides, the CDR3 is TGTGCCAGCAGCTTAGTTCAGGGGCACCACTCTGGGGCCAACGTCCTGACTTTC. The encoded protein is CASSLVQGHHSGANVLTF.

This clonotype was recorded at least ten times. The rearrangement joins TRBV27 to TRBJ2-7; either TRBD1 or TRBD2 may supply D (5 bases each). The CDR3 consists of 13 residues. The V end lost 6 bases, the J end lost 3 bases, and 12 bases lay between the germline ends. The germline V gene encodes CDR1 MNHEY and CDR2 SMNVEV (reference sequence). CDR3 residues: CASSARDGYEQYF. The CDR3 region has the DNA TGTGCCAGCAGCGCCCGGGACGGCTACGAGCAGTACTTC.

The J gene is TRBJ2-2, the V gene TRBV28, with a possible D match to TRBD2 (5 bases). The germline V gene encodes CDR1 MDHEN and CDR2 SYDVKM. With 11 bases removed from V and 7 bases from J, the gap between germline ends came to 8 bases. This CDR3 contains 10 residues. CDR3 nucleotide sequence: TGTGCCTCGAGGGACGGGGAGCTGTTTTTT. It translates to CASRDGELFF.

This clonotype showed up just a few times. The V and J genes are TRBV14 and TRBJ2-3; D might be TRBD1 (6 bases). V shed 1 base and J shed 4 bases, with 15 bases lying between them. Germline V lookup: CDR1 SGHDN, CDR2 FVKESK. The CDR3 is 16 amino acids. CDR3 nucleotide sequence: TGTGCCAGCAGCCAAGGAAACAGGGTAGTGGCAGATACGCAGTATTTT. Translating it yields CASSQGNRVVADTQYF.

The rearrangement uses TRBV7-9 and TRBJ2-3, with 9 nucleotides matching TRBD2. This CDR3 has 17 residues. Trimming removed 1 base from V and 1 base from J; junction bases left unmatched: 6. CDR1 is SEHNR and CDR2 is FQNEAQ in the germline V gene (reference sequence). DNA for the CDR3: TGTGCCAGCAGCTTAGGTCTAGCGGGACGTCGCACAGATACGCAGTATTTT. Protein product: CASSLGLAGRRTDTQYF. Combining the CDR3 with reference TRBV7-9 and TRBJ2-3 gives the whole variable domain DTGVSQNPRHKITKRGQNVTFRCDPISEHNRLYWYRQTLGQGPEFLTYFQNEAQLEKSRLLSDRFSAERPKGSFSTLEIQRTEQGDSAMYLCASSLGLAGRRTDTQYFGPGTRLTVL.

This clonotype was seen only a few times. The chain is built from TRBV6-5 and TRBJ2-3; TRBD1 might be the D (6 bases). Germline assignment: CDR1 MNHEY and CDR2 SVGAGI. Between the trimmed V and J ends, which lost 2 bases and 0 bases, there was a span of 9 bases. This CDR3 is 15 amino acids long. The CDR3 sequence is CASSYLQGSTDTQYF. Written as DNA, the CDR3 is TGTGCCAGCAGTTACCTTCAGGGGAGCACAGATACGCAGTATTTT.

The chain is built from TRBV20-1 and TRBJ2-1, with D unresolved. V dropped 1 base and J dropped 4 bases, with 8 bases sitting between them. Germline CDR1 DFQATT, CDR2 SNEGSKA (reference sequence). There are 13 residues in the CDR3. The CDR3, as DNA: TGCAGTGCTAGAGGGGTCGGTTACAATGAGCAGTTCTTC. Its translation is CSARGVGYNEQFF.

This clonotype was counted a few times. The gene calls are TRBV10-3 and TRBJ2-3; the match to TRBD1 covers 9 bases. V was pared by 10 bases and J by 1 base, with 6 bases of the junction left unmatched. Germline V lookup: CDR1 ENHRY, CDR2 SYGVKD. The CDR3 spans 14 residues. The CDR3 region has the DNA TGTGCCAACTCACAGGGGGCCCGCACAGATACGCAGTATTTT. Its protein product is CANSQGARTDTQYF.

This clonotype was observed a few times. This chain uses TRBV7-2 with TRBJ2-3; TRBD2 aligns across 7 bases. CDR1 is SGHTA, CDR2 FQGNSA, per germline. J was trimmed by 2 bases and V by 5 bases; bases with no gene match: 7. The CDR3 totals 15 residues. CDR3 in DNA: TGTGCCAGCAGCCCCCGCCTAGCGGCCACAGATACGCAGTATTTT. Amino acid sequence: CASSPRLAATDTQYF.

Only a few counts were recorded for this clonotype. This chain uses TRBV6-1 with TRBJ1-1; the D is unclear. Germline V CDR1 and CDR2: MNHNS, SASEGT. V gave up 4 bases and J gave up 0 bases, with 9 bases separating them. The CDR3 totals 14 residues. The CDR3 protein is CASSVAPMNTEAFF. CDR3 in DNA: TGTGCCAGCAGTGTGGCTCCCATGAACACTGAAGCTTTCTTT.

This clonotype occurred a few times. V usage is TRBV7-2 and J usage is TRBJ2-7; 8 bases fit TRBD1. V dropped 4 bases and J dropped 8; count of bases not matched to a gene: 4. CDR1 SGHTA and CDR2 FQGNSA come from the germline V gene. CDR3 length: 12 amino acids. CDR3 in DNA: TGTGCCAGCAGCTACGGACAGGGCCAGCAGTACTTC. Translating gives CASSYGQGQQYF.

The genes are TRBV20-1 and TRBJ2-7; 11 bases fit TRBD2. The J segment lost 4 bases and the V segment lost 5 bases, leaving 7 bases of the junction unmatched. The CDR3 runs to 14 residues. Germline values: CDR1 DFQATT, CDR2 SNEGSKA (reference sequence). CDR3 amino acids: CSAPKTSGKYEQYF. DNA for the CDR3: TGCAGTGCTCCGAAGACTAGCGGGAAATACGAGCAGTACTTC.

This clonotype has ten or more counts. V is TRBV5-1 and J is TRBJ2-7; 10 bases map to TRBD2. Germline V gene sequence: CDR1 SGHRS, CDR2 YFSETQ. J lost 2 bases, V lost 2 bases, and 7 bases had no gene match. This CDR3 is built from 16 residues. CDR3 DNA: TGCGCCAGCAGCTTTTCTAGCGGGGGTTTTACCTACGAGCAGTACTTC. Amino acids: CASSFSSGGFTYEQYF.

This clonotype has a handful of counts. The chain has TRBV24-1 and TRBJ2-7; 7 bases map to TRBD1. The CDR3 is 13 residues long. V gave up 10 bases and J gave up 0 bases; unmatched junction bases: 5. Per the germline V gene, CDR1 is KGHDR and CDR2 is SFDVKD. The CDR3 coding sequence is TGTGCCACTTCGGGACAGAACTCCTACGAGCAGTACTTC. This gives the protein CATSGQNSYEQYF.

This clonotype was counted between two and nine times. V and J are TRBV7-9 and TRBJ2-2, with 9 bases aligning to TRBD2. Germline CDR1 SEHNR, CDR2 FQNEAQ (reference sequence). The CDR3 runs 16 residues. The junction had 10 bases not matched to a gene; V was cut back by 6 bases and J by 5 bases. CDR3 sequence (DNA): TGTGCCAGCAGACTAAGTCTAGCGGGGATTACCGGGGAGCTGTTTTTT. Translation gives CASRLSLAGITGELFF.

This rearrangement joins TRBV27 to TRBJ1-1; 8 bases are shared with TRBD1. CDR1 and CDR2 (germline): MNHEY, SMNVEV (reference sequence). The CDR3 contains 17 residues. J gave up 0 bases and V 2 bases, and 8 bases lay outside the gene matches. The CDR3 DNA is TGTGCCAGCAGTTTACGCGAACAGGGGGTGATGAACACTGAAGCTTTCTTT. Protein sequence: CASSLREQGVMNTEAFF.

In its sample, this clonotype was seen a few times. The chain has TRBV20-1 and TRBJ2-1, with a possible D match to TRBD2 (6 bases). CDR1 DFQATT and CDR2 SNEGSKA come from the germline V gene (reference sequence). CDR3 length: 16 residues. The V and J ends lost 0 bases and 5 bases respectively, with 17 bases between them. The CDR3 bases are TGCAGTGCTAGAGATGACACGCGGGGTCGACACAATGAGCAGTTCTTC. Amino acid sequence: CSARDDTRGRHNEQFF.

A few counts support this clonotype. The rearrangement joins TRBV28 to TRBJ2-2; D is unclear. Germline CDR1 is MDHEN and CDR2 is SYDVKM. CDR3 length: 13 amino acids. Between the trimmed V and J ends, which lost 3 bases and 3 bases, there was a span of 5 bases. The CDR3 sequence: CASSLFHTGELFF. The CDR3 DNA sequence: TGTGCCAGCAGTTTGTTCCACACCGGGGAGCTGTTTTTT.

V is TRBV5-6 and J is TRBJ1-2; maybe TRBD1 (6 bases). CDR3 length: 14 amino acids. Germline CDR1 SGHDT, CDR2 YYEEEE. The V and J ends lost 1 base and 2 bases respectively, with 9 bases between them. The CDR3 DNA follows: TGTGCCAGCAGCTTGCACAGGGCAAACTATGGCTACACCTTC. It specifies CASSLHRANYGYTF.

CDR3 amino acids: CASSLEETSGTTDTQYF. Here the CDR3 DNA reads TGTGCCAGCAGCTTAGAAGAGACTAGCGGGACCACAGATACGCAGTATTTT. The chain couples TRBV7-8 to TRBJ2-3; 11 nucleotides agree with TRBD2. Germline CDR1 and CDR2: SGHVS and FQNEAQ. The CDR3 extends over 17 amino acids. V was clipped by 1 base and J by 2 bases; unmatched bases: 5.